A selection of T cell receptor beta chains follows, all from one sample in a study of blood T cell repertoires in COVID-19. TCRdb's table, derived via immunoSEQ multiplex PCR, lists solely in-frame clones and lacks some. This sample has about 130,000 clones, with 75% to 90% found just once. Source material: peripheral blood. The receptor source for this set is a woman of 80 years or more with COVID-19, enrolled during active disease. Each CDR3 is given with its conserved first and last residue. The D gene is left open where the match is weak. Part of the rows lack a size; the others show once, few, many or a class for expanded clones.

v_call	j_call	clone_size	d_call	cdr3_aa	cdr3_nt
TRBV13	TRBJ2-5	-	-	CASSLGDSKETQYF	TGTGCCAGCAGCTTAGGCGACTCAAAAGAGACCCAGTACTTC
TRBV28	TRBJ1-1	-	TRBD1	CASRTGGGEAFF	TGTGCCAGCAGGACAGGGGGGGGTGAAGCTTTCTTT
TRBV7-2	TRBJ2-1	-	TRBD2	CASSLGGRATDEQFF	TGTGCCAGCAGCTTAGGCGGGAGGGCCACAGATGAGCAGTTCTTC
TRBV18	TRBJ1-5	-	TRBD1	CASSLSGTGVDQPQHF	TGTGCCAGCTCGTTGTCCGGGACAGGGGTGGATCAGCCCCAGCATTTT
TRBV6-5	TRBJ2-5	-	TRBD1	CASRRDRVLATQYF	TGTGCCAGCAGACGCGACAGGGTATTAGCGACCCAGTACTTC
TRBV18	TRBJ1-3	-	TRBD1	CASSPDRAGNTIYF	TGTGCCAGCTCACCGGACAGGGCAGGAAACACCATATATTTT
TRBV6-2/TRBV6-3	TRBJ2-1	-	TRBD2	CASSYGASGNEQFF	TGTGCCAGCAGTTACGGAGCTAGCGGCAATGAGCAGTTCTTC
TRBV28	TRBJ1-2	-	TRBD1	CASKYTGGNYGYTF	TGTGCCAGCAAGTACACAGGGGGCAACTATGGCTACACCTTC
TRBV6-6	TRBJ1-2	once	-	CASSYGPLSYGYTF	TGTGCCAGCAGTTACGGGCCCCTTTCCTATGGCTACACCTTC
TRBV6-5	TRBJ2-3	-	TRBD1	CASRPPGTGPRTQYF	TGTGCCAGCAGACCTCCGGGGACAGGACCCCGTACGCAGTATTTT
TRBV19	TRBJ1-1	-	-	CASSLGRSTEAFF	TGTGCCAGTAGCTTGGGGAGATCGACTGAAGCTTTCTTT
TRBV7-3	TRBJ2-2	-	TRBD1	CASSALPGTANTGELFF	TGTGCCAGCAGCGCACTCCCCGGGACAGCTAACACCGGGGAGCTGTTTTTT
TRBV6-5	TRBJ2-7	-	TRBD2	CASRAGTSGRSEQYF	TGTGCCAGCAGAGCCGGGACTAGCGGGAGGAGCGAGCAGTACTTC
TRBV5-6	TRBJ1-2	-	TRBD1	CASSSDRGTGGYTF	TGTGCCAGCAGCTCCGACAGGGGGACGGGGGGCTACACCTTC
TRBV6-1	TRBJ2-5	-	-	CASSEVSQTQYF	TGTGCCAGCAGTGAAGTTAGTCAGACCCAGTACTTC
TRBV12-3/TRBV12-4	TRBJ1-5	-	-	CASSAGLGQPQHF	TGTGCCAGCAGTGCAGGGCTGGGGCAGCCCCAGCATTTT
TRBV21-1	TRBJ1-1	-	-	CASSKRGRGRCTEAFF	TGTGCCAGCAGCAAAAGAGGTCGAGGGAGGTGCACTGAAGCTTTCTTT
TRBV19	TRBJ1-4	-	TRBD1	CASSSTGTGLEKLFF	TGTGCCAGTAGTTCAACCGGGACAGGCCTCGAAAAACTGTTTTTT
TRBV24-1	TRBJ1-1	-	-	CATARGGMNTEAFF	TGTGCCACGGCAAGAGGGGGAATGAACACTGAAGCTTTCTTT
TRBV7-2	TRBJ2-1	-	TRBD1	CASSKDRGRGNEQFF	TGTGCCAGCAGCAAAGACAGGGGGCGAGGCAATGAGCAGTTCTTC
TRBV28	TRBJ2-7	-	TRBD1	CASSSGGRDEQYF	TGTGCCAGCAGCTCAGGGGGCAGGGACGAGCAGTACTTC
TRBV3-1/TRBV3-2	TRBJ2-7	-	-	CASSQSFQGGYEQYF	TGTGCCAGCAGCCAAAGTTTCCAGGGGGGATACGAGCAGTACTTC
TRBV20-1	TRBJ2-5	-	-	CSASRGSETQYF	TGCAGTGCTAGTCGGGGTTCAGAGACCCAGTACTTC
TRBV29-1	TRBJ2-1	-	-	CSPLTEAFEQFF	TGCAGTCCTCTAACGGAGGCGTTCGAGCAGTTCTTC
TRBV7-2	TRBJ1-6	-	-	CASSFQGRASPLHF	TGTGCCAGCAGCTTCCAGGGGCGGGCTTCACCCCTCCACTTT
TRBV7-2	TRBJ1-5	few	-	CASSLAPVYSNQPQHF	TGTGCCAGCAGCTTAGCTCCCGTTTATAGCAATCAGCCCCAGCATTTT
TRBV7-2	TRBJ2-7	-	-	CASSLGASYEQYF	TGTGCCAGCAGCTTAGGGGCCTCCTACGAGCAGTACTTC
TRBV28	TRBJ2-7	-	TRBD1	CASSFPGTGGDEQYF	TGTGCCAGCAGTTTCCCGGGGACAGGGGGGGACGAGCAGTACTTC
TRBV15	TRBJ2-1	-	TRBD2	CATSRPGTSGRNEQFF	TGTGCCACCAGCAGACCCGGGACTAGCGGTCGCAATGAGCAGTTCTTC
TRBV6-5	TRBJ2-7	-	TRBD1	CASTLDRVVEEQYF	TGTGCCAGCACGCTTGACAGGGTCGTTGAAGAGCAGTACTTC
TRBV6-1	TRBJ2-7	-	-	CASSDTQLREQYF	TGTGCCAGCAGTGATACACAGTTACGAGAGCAGTACTTC
TRBV6-5	TRBJ2-5	-	-	CASSKGQSQETQYF	TGTGCCAGCAGCAAAGGACAGTCCCAAGAGACCCAGTACTTC
TRBV15	TRBJ1-1	-	-	CATSRGAGDEAFF	TGTGCCACCAGCAGAGGGGCAGGGGATGAAGCTTTCTTT
TRBV5-1	TRBJ1-2	-	TRBD1	CASSQQGNYGYTF	TGCGCCAGCAGCCAACAGGGGAACTATGGCTACACCTTC
TRBV3-1/TRBV3-2	TRBJ2-3	-	-	CASSQVVTVGTDTQYF	TGTGCCAGCAGCCAAGTGGTCACAGTAGGCACAGATACGCAGTATTTT
TRBV28	TRBJ2-3	-	TRBD2	CASSLSASGDTQYF	TGTGCCAGCAGTTTATCGGCTAGCGGAGATACGCAGTATTTT
TRBV7-2	TRBJ2-3	-	-	CASSLVASYTDTQYF	TGTGCCAGCAGCTTAGTTGCCTCCTACACAGATACGCAGTATTTT
TRBV6-5	TRBJ1-2	-	-	CASSQQGYGYTF	TGTGCCAGCAGCCAACAGGGATACGGCTACACCTTC
TRBV5-1	TRBJ2-7	-	TRBD2	CASSIGLVGYEQYF	TGCGCCAGCAGCATTGGACTAGTAGGATACGAGCAGTACTTC
TRBV6-2/TRBV6-3	TRBJ2-4	-	-	CASSYDRLAKNIQYF	TGTGCCAGCAGTTATGACAGATTAGCCAAAAACATTCAGTACTTC
TRBV6-5	TRBJ2-1	-	-	CASSYDGSSNEQFF	TGTGCCAGCAGTTACGACGGGAGCTCCAATGAGCAGTTCTTC
TRBV28	TRBJ2-3	-	TRBD1	CASSSRTGGTDTQYF	TGTGCCAGCAGTTCCCGGACAGGGGGCACAGATACGCAGTATTTT
TRBV6-1	TRBJ2-1	-	TRBD2	CASSETSGRYEQFF	TGTGCCAGCAGTGAGACTAGCGGGAGGTATGAGCAGTTCTTC
TRBV5-1	TRBJ2-1	-	-	CASSQSVNEQFF	TGCGCCAGCAGCCAGTCCGTCAATGAGCAGTTCTTC
TRBV6-6	TRBJ2-1	-	TRBD2	CASSYLAGEGEQFF	TGTGCCAGCAGTTACCTAGCGGGAGAGGGTGAGCAGTTCTTC
TRBV5-1	TRBJ1-6	-	TRBD1	CASWTGENNSPLHF	TGCGCCAGCTGGACAGGGGAGAATAATTCACCCCTCCACTTT
TRBV5-4	TRBJ2-7	-	TRBD1	CASTLGTGGLGEQYF	TGTGCCAGCACTCTGGGGACAGGGGGCTTGGGGGAGCAGTACTTC
TRBV7-2	TRBJ2-7	-	TRBD2	CASSSRASGISYEQYF	TGTGCCAGCAGCTCCCGGGCTAGCGGGATCTCCTACGAGCAGTACTTC
TRBV4-2	TRBJ2-1	-	TRBD2	CASSQDRTSGWDEQFF	TGTGCCAGCAGCCAAGATAGGACTAGCGGGTGGGATGAGCAGTTCTTC
TRBV28	TRBJ2-7	-	-	CATDGDFYEQYF	TGTGCCACCGACGGGGATTTCTACGAGCAGTACTTC
TRBV6-6	TRBJ2-7	-	-	CASSYPRNRESYEQYF	TGTGCCAGCAGTTACCCCCGAAACAGGGAATCCTACGAGCAGTACTTC
TRBV5-5	TRBJ2-3	few	-	CASSFVGGDTDTQYF	TGTGCCAGCAGCTTTGTCGGGGGAGACACAGATACGCAGTATTTT
TRBV4-3	TRBJ2-1	-	TRBD2	CASSRTTSGSSDEQFF	TGCGCCAGCAGCCGTACGACTAGCGGGAGTTCAGATGAGCAGTTCTTC